This record looks at one T cell receptor (beta chain) sequence and its context. This CDR3 has 14 amino acids. Germline CDR1 and CDR2: SGHVS and FQNEAQ. J gave up 7 bases and V 3 bases, and 8 bases lay outside the gene matches. The data belong to a study of blood T cell repertoires in COVID-19. Assay: immunoSEQ multiplex PCR; the TCRdb copy retains only in-frame clones and omits some. The table shows more than 45,000 clones, with 75% to 85% occurring only once. The sample was peripheral blood. The sequence was collected from an elderly man in a cohort sampled during active COVID-19. The rearrangement joins TRBV7-8 to TRBJ2-5; the match to TRBD1 covers 7 bases. The CDR3 sequence is CASSFHGQAVTQYF. Here the CDR3 DNA reads TGTGCCAGCAGCTTCCATGGACAGGCGGTGACCCAGTACTTC.